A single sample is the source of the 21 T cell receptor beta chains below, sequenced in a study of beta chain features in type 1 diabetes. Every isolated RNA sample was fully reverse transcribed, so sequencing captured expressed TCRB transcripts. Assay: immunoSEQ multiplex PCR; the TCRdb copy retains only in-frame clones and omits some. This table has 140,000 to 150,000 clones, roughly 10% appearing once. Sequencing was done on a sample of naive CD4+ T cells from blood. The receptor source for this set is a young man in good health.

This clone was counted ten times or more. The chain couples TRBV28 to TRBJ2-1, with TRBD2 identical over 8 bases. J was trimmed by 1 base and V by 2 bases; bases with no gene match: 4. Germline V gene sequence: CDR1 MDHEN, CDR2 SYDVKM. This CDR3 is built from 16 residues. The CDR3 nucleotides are TGTGCCAGCAGTTTAGGTGCTAGCGGGTCCTACAATGAGCAGTTCTTC. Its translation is CASSLGASGSYNEQFF.

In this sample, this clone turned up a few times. CDR3 protein: CAWTKAGQGKNGYTF. CDR3 nucleotides: TGTGCCTGGACAAAGGCGGGACAGGGAAAGAATGGCTACACCTTC. The gene calls are TRBV30 and TRBJ1-2; 9 bases align to TRBD1. J was trimmed by 6 bases and V by 4 bases; bases with no gene match: 12. Germline values: CDR1 GTSNPN, CDR2 SVGIG (reference sequence). CDR3 length: 15 amino acids.

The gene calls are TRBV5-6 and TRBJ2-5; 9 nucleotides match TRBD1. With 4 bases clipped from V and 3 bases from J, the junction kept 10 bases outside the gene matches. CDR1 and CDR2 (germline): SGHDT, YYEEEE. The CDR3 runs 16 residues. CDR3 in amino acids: CASSPVGQGPKETQYF. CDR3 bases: TGTGCCAGCAGCCCAGTGGGACAGGGTCCCAAAGAGACCCAGTACTTC.

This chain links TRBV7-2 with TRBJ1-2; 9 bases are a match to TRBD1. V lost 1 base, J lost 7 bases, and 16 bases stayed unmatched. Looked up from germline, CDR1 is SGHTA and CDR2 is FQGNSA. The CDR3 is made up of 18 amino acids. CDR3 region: CASSLVLNGQGNLGGYTF. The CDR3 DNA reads TGTGCCAGCAGCTTAGTCTTGAATGGACAGGGGAATTTGGGTGGCTACACCTTC.

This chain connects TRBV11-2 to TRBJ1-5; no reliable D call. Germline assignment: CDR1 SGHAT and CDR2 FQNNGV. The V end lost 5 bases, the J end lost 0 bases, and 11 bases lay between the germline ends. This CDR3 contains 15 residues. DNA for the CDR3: TGTGCCAGCAGCCCCGACTCTTATAGCAATCAGCCCCAGCATTTT. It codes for CASSPDSYSNQPQHF.

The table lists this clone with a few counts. CDR3 sequence: CASSLLTGAYEQYF. In DNA, the CDR3 is TGCGCCAGCAGCTTGCTGACAGGAGCCTACGAGCAGTACTTC. The V call is TRBV5-1, the J call TRBJ2-7; D is possibly TRBD1 (6 bases). This CDR3 contains 14 residues. Trimming cost V 1 base and J 2 bases, with 10 bases left between them. The V gene's germline CDR1 is SGHRS and CDR2 YFSETQ.

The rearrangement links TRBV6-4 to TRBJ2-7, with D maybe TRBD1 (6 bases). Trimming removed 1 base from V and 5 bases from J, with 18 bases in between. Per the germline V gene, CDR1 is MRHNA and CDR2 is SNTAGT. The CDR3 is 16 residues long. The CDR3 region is CASSDLNGRGVNEQYF. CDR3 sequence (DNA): TGTGCCAGCAGTGACTTGAACGGCAGGGGAGTCAACGAGCAGTACTTC.

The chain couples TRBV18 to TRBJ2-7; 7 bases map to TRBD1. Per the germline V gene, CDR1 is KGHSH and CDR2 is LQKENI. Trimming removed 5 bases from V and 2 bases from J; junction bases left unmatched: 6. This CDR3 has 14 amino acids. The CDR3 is CASSEQGTTYEQYF. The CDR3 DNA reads TGTGCCAGCTCAGAACAGGGGACGACCTACGAGCAGTACTTC.

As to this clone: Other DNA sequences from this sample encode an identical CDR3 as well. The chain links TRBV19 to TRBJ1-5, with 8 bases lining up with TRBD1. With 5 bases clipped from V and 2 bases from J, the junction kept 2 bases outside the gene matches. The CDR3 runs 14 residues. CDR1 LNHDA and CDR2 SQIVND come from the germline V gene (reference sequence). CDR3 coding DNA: TGTGCCAGTAGTGAACAGGGGGGCAATCAGCCCCAGCATTTT. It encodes CASSEQGGNQPQHF.

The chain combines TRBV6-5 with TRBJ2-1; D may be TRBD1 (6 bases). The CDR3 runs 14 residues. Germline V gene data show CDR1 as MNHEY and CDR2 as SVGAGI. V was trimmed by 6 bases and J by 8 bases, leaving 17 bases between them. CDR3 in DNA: TGTGCCAGCAGGTCAGGGGTAGTTGGCGATGAGCAGTTCTTC. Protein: CASRSGVVGDEQFF.

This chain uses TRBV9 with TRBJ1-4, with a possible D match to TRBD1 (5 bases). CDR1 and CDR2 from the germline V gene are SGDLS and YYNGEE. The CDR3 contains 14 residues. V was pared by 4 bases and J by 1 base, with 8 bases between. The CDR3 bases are TGTGCCAGCAGCCAAACAGGAACTAATGAAAAACTGTTTTTT. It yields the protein CASSQTGTNEKLFF.

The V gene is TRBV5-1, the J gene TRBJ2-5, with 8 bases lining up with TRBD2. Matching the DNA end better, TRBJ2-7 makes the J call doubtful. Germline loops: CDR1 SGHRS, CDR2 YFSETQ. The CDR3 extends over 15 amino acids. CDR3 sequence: CASSLVAGSSYEQYF. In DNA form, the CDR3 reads TGCGCCAGCAGCTTGGTAGCGGGGAGCTCCTACGAGCAGTACTTC.

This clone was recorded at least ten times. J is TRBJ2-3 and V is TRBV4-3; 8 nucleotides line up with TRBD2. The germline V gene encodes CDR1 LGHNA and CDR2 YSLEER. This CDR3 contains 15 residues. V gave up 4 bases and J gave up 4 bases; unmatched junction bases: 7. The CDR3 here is CASSLRGGGADTQYF. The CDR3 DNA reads TGCGCCAGCAGCCTCCGGGGGGGCGGCGCAGATACGCAGTATTTT.

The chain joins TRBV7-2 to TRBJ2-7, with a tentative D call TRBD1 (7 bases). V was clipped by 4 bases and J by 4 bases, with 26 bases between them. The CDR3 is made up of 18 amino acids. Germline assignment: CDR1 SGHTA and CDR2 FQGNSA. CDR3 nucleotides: TGTGCCAGCAGCTCCCCCCGAGGGACACAGGGGAGCGGGTACGAGCAGTACTTC. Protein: CASSSPRGTQGSGYEQYF.

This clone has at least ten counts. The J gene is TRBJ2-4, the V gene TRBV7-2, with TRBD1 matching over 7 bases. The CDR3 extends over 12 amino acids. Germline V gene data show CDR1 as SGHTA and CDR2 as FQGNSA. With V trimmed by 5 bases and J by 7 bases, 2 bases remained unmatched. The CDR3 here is CASSTDRNIQYF. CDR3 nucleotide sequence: TGTGCCAGCAGCACGGACAGGAACATTCAGTACTTC.

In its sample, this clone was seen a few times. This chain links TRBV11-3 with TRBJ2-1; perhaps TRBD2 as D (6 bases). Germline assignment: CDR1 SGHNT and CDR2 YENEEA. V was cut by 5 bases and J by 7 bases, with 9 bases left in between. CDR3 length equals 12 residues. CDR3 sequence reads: CASSDRGNEQFF. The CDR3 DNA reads TGTGCCAGCAGCGACCGGGGGAATGAGCAGTTCTTC.

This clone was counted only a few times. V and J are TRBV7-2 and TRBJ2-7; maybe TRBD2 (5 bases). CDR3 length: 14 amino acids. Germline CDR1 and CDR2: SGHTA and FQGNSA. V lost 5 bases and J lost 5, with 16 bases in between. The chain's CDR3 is CASSPREGANEQYF. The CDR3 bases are TGTGCCAGCAGCCCCCGTGAGGGCGCAAACGAGCAGTACTTC.

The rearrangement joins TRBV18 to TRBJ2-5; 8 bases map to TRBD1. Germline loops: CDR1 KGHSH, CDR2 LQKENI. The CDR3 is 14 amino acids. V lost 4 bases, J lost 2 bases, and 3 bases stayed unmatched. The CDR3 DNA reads TGTGCCAGCTCACTAAACAGGGGGCAAGAGACCCAGTACTTC. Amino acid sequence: CASSLNRGQETQYF.

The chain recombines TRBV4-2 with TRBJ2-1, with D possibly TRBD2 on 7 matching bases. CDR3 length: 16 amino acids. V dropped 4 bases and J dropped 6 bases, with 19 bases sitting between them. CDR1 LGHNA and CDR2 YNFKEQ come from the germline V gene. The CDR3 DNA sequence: TGTGCCAGCAGCCGAACTGAGGGAGGGGGGGGCAATGAGCAGTTCTTC. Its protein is CASSRTEGGGGNEQFF.

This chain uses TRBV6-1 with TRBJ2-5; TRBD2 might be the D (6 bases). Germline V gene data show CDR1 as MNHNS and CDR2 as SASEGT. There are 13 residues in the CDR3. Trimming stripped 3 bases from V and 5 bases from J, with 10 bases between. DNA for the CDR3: TGTGCCAGCAGTGAGGCTAGCGAGGAGACCCAGTACTTC. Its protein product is CASSEASEETQYF.

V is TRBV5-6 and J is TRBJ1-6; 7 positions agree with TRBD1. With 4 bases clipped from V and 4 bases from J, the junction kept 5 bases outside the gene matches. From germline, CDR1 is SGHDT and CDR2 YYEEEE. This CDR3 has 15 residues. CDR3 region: CASSGDSLYNSPLHF. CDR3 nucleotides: TGTGCCAGCAGCGGGGACAGTCTTTATAATTCACCCCTCCACTTT.